This entry lists 14 T cell receptor beta chains sequenced from one sample in a study of blood T cell repertoires in COVID-19 (dated by TCRdb to the early 2020s). The method was the immunoSEQ multiplex PCR assay. TCRdb re-hosts the immuneACCESS table, in-frame sequences only. Its copies lack some clones; in the studies checked, an unresolved V gene accounts for under half of them, and the cause for the rest is not known. In this sample the table shows 100,000 or so clones, over 75% of which occur a single time. The top ten hold about 6% of the sample. The sample was peripheral blood. The origin of the receptors is a woman aged 55-70 years with acute or convalescent COVID-19.

This clone was observed a few times. The genes are TRBV11-1 and TRBJ2-7, with 9 nucleotides matching TRBD2. This CDR3 has 14 amino acids. The junction had 7 bases not matched to a gene; V was cut back by 5 bases and J by 5 bases. From germline, CDR1 is SGHAT and CDR2 FQDESV (reference sequence). The chain's CDR3 is CASSPGLAGHEQYF. The CDR3 DNA reads as TGTGCCAGCAGCCCGGGACTAGCTGGCCACGAGCAGTACTTC. The full variable domain, rest sourced from reference TRBV11-1 and TRBJ2-7, is EAEVAQSPRYKITEKSQAVAFWCDPISGHATLYWYRQILGQGPELLVQFQDESVVDDSQLPKDRFSAERLKGVDSTLKIQPAELGDSAMYLCASSPGLAGHEQYFGPGTRLTVT.

This sequence joins TRBV9 and TRBJ2-7; TRBD2 agrees at 7 bases. Germline-derived CDR1 and CDR2 are SGDLS and YYNGEE. Trimming took 0 bases from V and 1 from J; bases not matched to a gene: 7. This CDR3 has 16 residues. CDR3: CASSVGSRGTSYEQYF. The CDR3 DNA reads as TGTGCCAGCAGCGTAGGTTCGCGGGGGACTTCCTACGAGCAGTACTTC.

This chain connects TRBV6-5 to TRBJ1-4; D remains unclear. The V and J ends lost 7 bases and 15 bases respectively, with 15 bases between them. The CDR3 is made up of 11 amino acids. Per germline, CDR1 MNHEY and CDR2 SVGAGI. DNA of the CDR3: TGTGCCAGCATTTTACAGCGGAAGGTGTTTTTT. It codes for CASILQRKVFF.

The CDR3 protein is CASSLEGSTDTQYF. The CDR3 nucleotides read TGCGCCAGCAGCCTGGAGGGAAGCACAGATACGCAGTATTTT. The genes are TRBV4-1 and TRBJ2-3; D possibly corresponds to TRBD2 (6 bases). V lost 4 bases and J 0 bases, leaving 8 bases between the germline ends. Germline V gene lookup returns CDR1 MGHRA and CDR2 YSYEKL. The CDR3 has 14 amino acids.

The CDR3 protein is CASSLAGTSGSGQETQYF. CDR3 in DNA: TGTGCCAGCAGTTTGGCCGGGACTAGCGGGAGCGGGCAAGAGACCCAGTACTTC. The V and J genes are TRBV6-2 or TRBV6-3 and TRBJ2-5, with 14 nucleotides matching TRBD2. J was trimmed by 2 bases and V by 4 bases; bases with no gene match: 9. Germline lookup yields CDR1 MNHEY and CDR2 SVGEGT. There are 18 residues in the CDR3.

The chain links TRBV24-1 to TRBJ1-5; 9 nucleotides agree with TRBD1. The CDR3 totals 16 residues. V trimming: 2 bases; J trimming: 4 bases; junction bases outside the gene matches: 5. Per the germline V gene, CDR1 is KGHDR and CDR2 is SFDVKD. The CDR3 DNA is TGTGCCACCAGTGATTCACAGGGGGCCGGGAATCAGCCCCAGCATTTT. This translates into CATSDSQGAGNQPQHF.

This clone was counted only a few times. The chain has TRBV6-5 and TRBJ2-7; 7 bases are shared with TRBD2. The CDR3 totals 14 residues. The V gene's germline CDR1 is MNHEY and CDR2 SVGAGI. Trimming took 8 bases from V and 2 from J; bases not matched to a gene: 9. CDR3 nucleotide sequence: TGTGCCAGCCTCAGTCCGGGACTACCCTACGAGCAGTACGTC. Translated: CASLSPGLPYEQYV.

This clone has just a few counts. This chain connects TRBV6-5 to TRBJ1-2; D perhaps matches TRBD1 (6 bases). This CDR3 comprises 15 residues. The germline V gene has CDR1 MNHEY and CDR2 SVGAGI. The germline V and J ends were trimmed by 5 bases and 4 bases, with 17 bases remaining between them. The CDR3 DNA reads TGTGCCAGCAGTACGGTCCAAACAGGGATCTATGGCTACACCTTC. It yields the protein CASSTVQTGIYGYTF.

Worth noting for this clone: The sample carries other DNA sequences with the same CDR3. This chain connects TRBV19 to TRBJ2-3; 10 bases agree with TRBD1. Germline CDR1 LNHDA, CDR2 SQIVND (reference sequence). After removal of 5 bases from V and 2 bases from J, the junction contained 13 bases not matched to a gene. This CDR3 contains 18 residues. The CDR3 region has the DNA TGTGCCAGTAGTTCTCGACAGGGGGCGCAAACACCCACAGATACGCAGTATTTT. This sequence encodes CASSSRQGAQTPTDTQYF. Full variable domain (remainder filled in from reference TRBV19 and TRBJ2-3): DGGITQSPKYLFRKEGQNVTLSCEQNLNHDAMYWYRQDPGQGLRLIYYSQIVNDFQKGDIAEGYSVSREKKESFPLTVTSAQKNPTAFYLCASSSRQGAQTPTDTQYFGPGTRLTVL.

The V gene is TRBV28, the J gene TRBJ2-1; D uncertain. This CDR3 comprises 12 residues. V was cut by 5 bases and J by 15 bases, with 17 bases left in between. From germline, CDR1 is MDHEN and CDR2 SYDVKM. The CDR3: CASSPTLEKLFF. The CDR3 DNA reads as TGTGCCAGCAGTCCGACCCTAGAGAAGTTGTTCTTC.

This clone was seen just once. The J gene is TRBJ1-1, the V gene TRBV6-5; TRBD1 aligns across 7 bases. V shed 6 bases and J 1 base; nucleotides not matched to a gene: 5. CDR1 MNHEY and CDR2 SVGAGI come from the germline V gene. This CDR3 spans 14 amino acids. CDR3 protein: CASRETGSNTEAFF. The DNA of the CDR3 is TGTGCCAGCAGGGAGACAGGGTCGAACACTGAAGCTTTCTTT.

The chain uses TRBV5-1 and TRBJ2-2; D is perhaps TRBD2 (5 bases). Trimming left V 3 bases short and J 5 bases short, with 5 bases between. The CDR3 runs to 12 residues. CDR1 and CDR2 (germline): SGHRS, YFSETQ. CDR3 in DNA: TGCGCCAGCAGCTGGGAGACCGGGGAGCTGTTTTTT. It codes for CASSWETGELFF.

The chain recombines TRBV7-8 with TRBJ1-2, with 8 bases that match TRBD1. The germline CDR1 and CDR2 sequences are SGHVS and FQNEAQ. This CDR3 has 13 amino acids. V shed 5 bases and J 8 bases; nucleotides not matched to a gene: 7. This chain's CDR3 is CASSLGQGGGYTF. CDR3 in DNA: TGTGCCAGCAGCCTCGGACAGGGTGGCGGCTACACCTTC.

This clone was counted a few times. The rearrangement uses TRBV4-1 and TRBJ1-1, with 9 bases that match TRBD1. V was pared by 4 bases and J by 5 bases, with 5 bases of the junction left unmatched. CDR1 is MGHRA and CDR2 is YSYEKL in the germline V gene. The CDR3 spans 14 residues. CDR3 nucleotide sequence: TGCGCCAGCAGCCCGACAGGGGGACAAACTGAAGCTTTCTTT. Translated, it gives CASSPTGGQTEAFF.